This T cell receptor beta chain was observed in a study of identical twins. General observations from the study: In cord blood, abundant beta clonotypes had fewer insertions; memory showed no trend. Less excess twin sharing appeared in beta out-of-frame sequences. For monozygotic twins, models underestimated out-of-frame TCR alpha sharing.

The germline V and J ends were trimmed by 5 bases and 2 bases, with 8 bases remaining between them. Germline lookup yields CDR1 SGHRS and CDR2 YFSETQ. The CDR3 has 14 amino acids. This clonotype came up a few times. What it binds is unknown. Unique molecular identifiers were in the cDNA, with template-switch universal primer binding. TCRdb processed the 5' RACE reads anew with MiXCR; each CDR3 protein has one entry. Of approximately 230,000 distinct CDR3 sequences listed, about an eighth are singletons. The sample consisted of memory (CD45RO+) T cells sorted from blood. The rearrangement links TRBV5-1 to TRBJ2-6; no firm D call. The receptor's source is a woman under 30 in good health. The CDR3 coding sequence is TGCGCCAGCAGGGATTCAACTGGGGCCAACGTCCTGACTTTC. Translated: CASRDSTGANVLTF.